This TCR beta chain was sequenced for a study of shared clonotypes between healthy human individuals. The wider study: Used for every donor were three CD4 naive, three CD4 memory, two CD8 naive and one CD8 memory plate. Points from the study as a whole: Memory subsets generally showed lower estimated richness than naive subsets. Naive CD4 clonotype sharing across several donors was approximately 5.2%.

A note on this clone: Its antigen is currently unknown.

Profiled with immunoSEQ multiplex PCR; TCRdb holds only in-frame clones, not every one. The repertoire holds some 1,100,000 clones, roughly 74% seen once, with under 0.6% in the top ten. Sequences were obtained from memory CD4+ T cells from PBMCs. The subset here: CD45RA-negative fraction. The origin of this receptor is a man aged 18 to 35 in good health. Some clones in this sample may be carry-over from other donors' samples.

DNA of the CDR3: TGTGCCAGCAGCTTAGCGACTAGCGGGAGACGTGAGCAGTTCTTC. It codes for CASSLATSGRREQFF. The chain uses TRBV7-2 and TRBJ2-1; 12 nucleotides align to TRBD2. Germline trimming cut 0 bases from V and 9 bases from J; bases unmatched to any gene: 3. CDR3 length: 15 residues. The V gene's germline CDR1 is SGHTA and CDR2 FQGNSA. The full variable domain, completed using reference TRBV7-2 and TRBJ2-1, is GAGVSQSPSNKVTEKGKDVELRCDPISGHTALYWYRQSLGQGLEFLIYFQGNSAPDKSGLPSDRFSAERTGGSVSTLTIQRTQQEDSAVYLCASSLATSGRREQFFGPGTRLTVL.